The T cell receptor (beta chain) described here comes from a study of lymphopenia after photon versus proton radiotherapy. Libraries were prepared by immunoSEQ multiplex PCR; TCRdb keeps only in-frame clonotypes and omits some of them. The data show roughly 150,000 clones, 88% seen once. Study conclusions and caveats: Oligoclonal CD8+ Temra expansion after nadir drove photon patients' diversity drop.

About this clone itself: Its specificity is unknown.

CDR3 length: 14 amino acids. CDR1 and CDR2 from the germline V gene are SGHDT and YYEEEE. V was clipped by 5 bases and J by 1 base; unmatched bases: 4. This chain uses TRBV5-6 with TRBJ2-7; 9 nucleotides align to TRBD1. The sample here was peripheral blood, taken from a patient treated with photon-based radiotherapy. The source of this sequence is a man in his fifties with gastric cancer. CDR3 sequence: CASSRTGASYEQYF. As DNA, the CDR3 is TGTGCCAGCAGTCGGACAGGGGCTTCCTACGAGCAGTACTTC.